Listed below are T cell receptor beta chains from one sample, sequenced in a study of OX40 agonist ivuxolimab in advanced cancers. Profiling relied on immunoSEQ multiplex PCR, and the TCRdb table lists in-frame clones only, not all of them. The repertoire includes fewer than 65,000 clones, approximately 90% of them detected once, and about 1.2% sits in the top ten. The source material was CD4+ or CD8+ T cells sorted from blood, sampled in a trial of the OX40 agonist ivuxolimab. These receptors all come from an adult with an advanced solid tumor such as melanoma, head and neck, liver or kidney cancer. Both conserved end residues are part of each CDR3. The D gene is left open where the match is weak. The size entry is marked missing in some rows and otherwise reads once, few, many or a size class.

J gene: TRBJ2-1; D gene: .; V gene: TRBV27; clone size: few; CDR3 DNA: TGTGCCAGCAGTTTACGGGAGTGGGGGAATGAGCAGTTCTTC; CDR3 protein: CASSLREWGNEQFF
J gene: TRBJ2-7; D gene: TRBD1; V gene: TRBV6-5; clone size: .; CDR3 DNA: TGTGCCAGCAGTTCCGGCGACAGGGGGTACGAGCAGTACTTC; CDR3 protein: CASSSGDRGYEQYF
J gene: TRBJ2-3; D gene: TRBD1; V gene: TRBV10-3; clone size: .; CDR3 DNA: TGTGCCACCATGGACAGGGAGTTGACAGATACGCAGTATTTT; CDR3 protein: CATMDRELTDTQYF
J gene: TRBJ1-5; D gene: .; V gene: TRBV19; clone size: .; CDR3 DNA: TGTGCCAGTAGTATTCTCGAGGGACCGATTAGCAATCAGCCCCAGCATTTT; CDR3 protein: CASSILEGPISNQPQHF
J gene: TRBJ2-3; D gene: TRBD2; V gene: TRBV7-8; clone size: .; CDR3 DNA: TGTGCCAGCAGCACAGCGGGGGGCCGAACAGATACGCAGTATTTT; CDR3 protein: CASSTAGGRTDTQYF
J gene: TRBJ2-1; D gene: TRBD2; V gene: TRBV6-5; clone size: .; CDR3 DNA: TGTGCCAGCAGTGAGGCTAGCGGAGACAATGAGCAGTTCTTC; CDR3 protein: CASSEASGDNEQFF
J gene: TRBJ2-7; D gene: TRBD1; V gene: TRBV7-2; clone size: .; CDR3 DNA: TGTGCCAGCAGCTTAGGGACAGGGATTGACGAGCAGTACTTC; CDR3 protein: CASSLGTGIDEQYF
J gene: TRBJ2-7; D gene: .; V gene: TRBV11-1; clone size: .; CDR3 DNA: TGTGCCAGCAGCTTAGATGTATTCTCCTACGAGCAGTACTTC; CDR3 protein: CASSLDVFSYEQYF
J gene: TRBJ1-1; D gene: .; V gene: TRBV6-5; clone size: .; CDR3 DNA: TGTGCCAGCAGTTACTCTCGGCACACTGAAGCTTTCTTT; CDR3 protein: CASSYSRHTEAFF
J gene: TRBJ2-2; D gene: .; V gene: TRBV5-1; clone size: .; CDR3 DNA: TGCGCCAGCAGCCCGGACTTTTCAGGGGGGGAGCTGTTTTTT; CDR3 protein: CASSPDFSGGELFF
J gene: TRBJ2-5; D gene: TRBD2; V gene: TRBV9; clone size: once; CDR3 DNA: TGTGCCAGCAGCCCGACCCCGGGGGGGGAGACCCAGTACTTC; CDR3 protein: CASSPTPGGETQYF
J gene: TRBJ1-2; D gene: .; V gene: TRBV7-9; clone size: .; CDR3 DNA: TGTGCCAGCAGCCCCGGGGGGAGGGCGAATAACTATGGCTACACCTTC; CDR3 protein: CASSPGGRANNYGYTF
J gene: TRBJ2-7; D gene: .; V gene: TRBV5-4; clone size: .; CDR3 DNA: TGTGCCAGCAGCTTTGGCTCCTACGAGCAGTACTTC; CDR3 protein: CASSFGSYEQYF
J gene: TRBJ2-2; D gene: TRBD2; V gene: TRBV7-6; clone size: .; CDR3 DNA: TGTGCCAGCAGCTTAACTAGCGTCGCGAACACCGGGGAGCTGTTTTTT; CDR3 protein: CASSLTSVANTGELFF
J gene: TRBJ1-6; D gene: .; V gene: TRBV6-5; clone size: once; CDR3 DNA: TGTGCCAGCAGTCGAAACCCGAGACAGGATTCACCCCTCCACTTT; CDR3 protein: CASSRNPRQDSPLHF
J gene: TRBJ1-3; D gene: .; V gene: TRBV30; clone size: .; CDR3 DNA: TGTGCCTGGATCAGGGGATTCTCTGGAAACACCATATATTTT; CDR3 protein: CAWIRGFSGNTIYF
J gene: TRBJ1-4; D gene: .; V gene: TRBV6-1; clone size: few; CDR3 DNA: TGTGCCAGCAGTGAAGAAGCCTCATCCTATGGGAAACTGTTTTTT; CDR3 protein: CASSEEASSYGKLFF
J gene: TRBJ1-1; D gene: TRBD1; V gene: TRBV28; clone size: few; CDR3 DNA: TGTGCCAGCATCACGTCAGGGGGCCATGCTGAAGCTTTCTTT; CDR3 protein: CASITSGGHAEAFF
J gene: TRBJ2-7; D gene: TRBD2; V gene: TRBV7-2; clone size: .; CDR3 DNA: TGTGCCAGCAGCTCGACTAGCGGGAACTACGAGCAGTACTTC; CDR3 protein: CASSSTSGNYEQYF
J gene: TRBJ2-3; D gene: TRBD1; V gene: TRBV7-7; clone size: .; CDR3 DNA: TGTGCTAGCAGCCCAGGACAGGGGGCAGATACGCAGTATTTT; CDR3 protein: CASSPGQGADTQYF